The rows below give T cell receptor beta chains drawn from one sample of a study of T cells in localized non-small cell lung cancer. Sequencing used immunoSEQ multiplex PCR; TCRdb keeps in-frame clones, though not all of them. The data show about 59,000 clones, 80% to 90% seen once. This sample comprised peripheral blood, obtained before any cancer treatment. These receptors came from a man aged 40 to 70 with stage I squamous cell lung carcinoma. The CDR3 runs from the conserved cysteine through the conserved F or W. D genes are given only for firm matches. Some rows mark clone size as missing; the rest say once, few, many or name a class of expanded clone.

CASARMGNTEAFF	TGTGCCAGCGCACGAATGGGGAACACTGAAGCTTTCTTT	TRBV25-1	.	once	TRBJ1-1
CASSYPQSPQYF	TGTGCCAGCAGTTACCCCCAGTCCCCCCAGTACTTC	TRBV6-5	.	.	TRBJ2-5
CAWSVGSGSTGELFF	TGTGCCTGGAGTGTCGGTAGCGGAAGCACCGGGGAGCTGTTTTTT	TRBV30	.	.	TRBJ2-2
CASSSPPSSREQYF	TGTGCCAGCAGCTCCCCCCCGTCGTCTCGAGAGCAGTACTTC	TRBV11-2	.	.	TRBJ2-7
CATSRDQQGRQPQHF	TGTGCCACCAGCAGAGATCAGCAGGGCAGACAGCCCCAGCATTTT	TRBV15	.	.	TRBJ1-5
CASSVGARFNSNQPQHF	TGTGCCAGTAGTGTCGGGGCCAGATTTAATAGCAATCAGCCCCAGCATTTT	TRBV19	.	.	TRBJ1-5
CASSQDYGGTGNTIYF	TGTGCCAGCAGCCAAGATTATGGGGGAACTGGAAACACCATATATTTT	TRBV14	.	.	TRBJ1-3
CASSLTSGREGHNEQFF	TGTGCCAGCAGCTTAACTAGCGGGAGGGAAGGGCACAATGAGCAGTTCTTC	TRBV7-3	TRBD2	.	TRBJ2-1
CASSSVSDTQYF	TGTGCCAGCAGCTCAGTGTCAGATACGCAGTATTTT	TRBV7-2	.	.	TRBJ2-3
CASSHREATGELFF	TGCGCCAGCAGCCACCGGGAGGCCACCGGGGAGCTGTTTTTT	TRBV4-3	TRBD2	.	TRBJ2-2
CASSFRREGPYEQYF	TGTGCCAGCAGTTTTAGACGGGAGGGCCCCTACGAGCAGTACTTC	TRBV28	TRBD2	.	TRBJ2-7
CAWSVRDRESGELFF	TGTGCCTGGAGTGTACGGGACAGGGAATCCGGGGAGCTGTTTTTT	TRBV30	TRBD1	medium-sized	TRBJ2-2
CASQREGGSDTQYF	TGTGCCAGCCAAAGGGAGGGGGGGTCGGATACGCAGTATTTT	TRBV2	.	.	TRBJ2-3
CASRNSGSDTQYF	TGTGCCAGCAGGAACTCAGGGTCAGATACGCAGTATTTT	TRBV6-1	.	.	TRBJ2-3
CASTLAGSSYEQYF	TGTGCCAGCACTTTAGCGGGTTCTTCCTACGAGCAGTACTTC	TRBV28	TRBD2	.	TRBJ2-7
CASSSTFGQPQHF	TGTGCCAGCAGTAGTACGTTTGGTCAGCCCCAGCATTTT	TRBV28	.	.	TRBJ1-5
CSVLEGSEEQYF	TGCAGCGTTCTCGAGGGTAGTGAAGAGCAGTACTTC	TRBV29-1	.	.	TRBJ2-7
CASSEGTSGRTDTQYF	TGTGCCAGCAGCGAAGGGACTAGCGGGAGAACAGATACGCAGTATTTT	TRBV7-3	TRBD2	.	TRBJ2-3
CASSEIRGQTGYTF	TGTGCCAGCAGTGAAATAAGGGGACAGACGGGCTACACCTTC	TRBV2	TRBD1	.	TRBJ1-2
CSVEDRAGHTEAFF	TGCAGCGTTGAAGATCGAGCGGGGCACACTGAAGCTTTCTTT	TRBV29-1	.	.	TRBJ1-1